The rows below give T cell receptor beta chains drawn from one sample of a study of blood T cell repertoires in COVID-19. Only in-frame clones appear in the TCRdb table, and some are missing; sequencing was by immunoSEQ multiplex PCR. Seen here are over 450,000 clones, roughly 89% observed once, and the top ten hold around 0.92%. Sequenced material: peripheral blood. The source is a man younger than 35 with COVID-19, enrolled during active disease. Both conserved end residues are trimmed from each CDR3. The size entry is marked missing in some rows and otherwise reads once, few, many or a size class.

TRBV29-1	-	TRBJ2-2	SVGGRYTGELF
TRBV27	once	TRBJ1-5	ASSSSTEGGRDQPQH
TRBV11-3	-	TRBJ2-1	ASSFRLAGVNNEQF
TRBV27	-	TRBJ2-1	ASSSRNEQF
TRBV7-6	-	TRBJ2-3	ASSTGGIAGDLNTDTQY
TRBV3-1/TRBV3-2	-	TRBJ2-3	ASSQDVNLGADTQY
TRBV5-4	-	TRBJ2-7	ASSKTSLHEQY
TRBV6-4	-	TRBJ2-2	ASSRDSVTGELF
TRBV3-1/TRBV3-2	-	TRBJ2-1	ASSQDQELAGVSNEQF
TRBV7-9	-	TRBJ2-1	ASSGVGAGLWNEQF
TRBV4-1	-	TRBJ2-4	ASSPGLAGGLAKNIQY
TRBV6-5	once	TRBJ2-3	ASTTSRGDTQY
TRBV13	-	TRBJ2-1	ASSFGIAAYNEQF
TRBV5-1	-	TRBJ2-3	ASSLAYYDTQY
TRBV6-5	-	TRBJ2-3	ASSLIGHPSTDTQY
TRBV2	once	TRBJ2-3	ATEGLAGDTQY
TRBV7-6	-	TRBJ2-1	ASSSLHPGLAKSSYNEQF
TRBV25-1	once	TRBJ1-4	ASSESEGRAYEKLF
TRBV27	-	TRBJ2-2	ASRPSYRPTGELF
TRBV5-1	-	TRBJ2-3	ASSRDRAMGTDTQY
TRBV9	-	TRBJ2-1	ASSETSGSYNEQF
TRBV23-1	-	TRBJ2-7	ASSQYRGLDYEQY
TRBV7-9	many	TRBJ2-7	ASSLVGYEQY
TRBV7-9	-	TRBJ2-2	ASSYGTTTGELF
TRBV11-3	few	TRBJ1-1	ASSFGESTEAF
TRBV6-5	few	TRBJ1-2	ASSYSGQYRGYT
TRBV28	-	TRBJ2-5	ASSGRDSQETQY
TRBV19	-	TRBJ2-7	ASQVRGTDEQY
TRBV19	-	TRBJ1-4	ASSPGGKSNEKLF
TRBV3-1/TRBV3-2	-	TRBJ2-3	ASSRSGRGTDTQY
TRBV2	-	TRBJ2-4	ASSASGLRAKNIQY
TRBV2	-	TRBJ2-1	ASSGLDYNEQF
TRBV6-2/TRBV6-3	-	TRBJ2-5	ASSYSRIQETQY
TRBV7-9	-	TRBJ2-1	ASNTGTGNNEQF
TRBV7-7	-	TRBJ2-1	ASSSGGQGPSSYNEQF
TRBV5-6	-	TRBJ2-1	ASSLFLQLAGVSNEQF
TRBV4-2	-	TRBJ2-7	ASSSRGEGRSNEQY
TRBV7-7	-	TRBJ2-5	ASSLGGGQQGQETQY
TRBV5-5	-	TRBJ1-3	ASSAQGDRGNTIY
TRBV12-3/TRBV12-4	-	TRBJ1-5	ASSQSNQPQH
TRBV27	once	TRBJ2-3	ASSQRDRVGDTQY
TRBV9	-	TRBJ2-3	ASSARTSGTDTQY
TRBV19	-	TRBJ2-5	ASSNRDRGFQETQY
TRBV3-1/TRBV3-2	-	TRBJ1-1	ASRTGNTEAF
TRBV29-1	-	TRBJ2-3	SVDGADKHTDTQY
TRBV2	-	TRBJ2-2	ASRETGPGELF